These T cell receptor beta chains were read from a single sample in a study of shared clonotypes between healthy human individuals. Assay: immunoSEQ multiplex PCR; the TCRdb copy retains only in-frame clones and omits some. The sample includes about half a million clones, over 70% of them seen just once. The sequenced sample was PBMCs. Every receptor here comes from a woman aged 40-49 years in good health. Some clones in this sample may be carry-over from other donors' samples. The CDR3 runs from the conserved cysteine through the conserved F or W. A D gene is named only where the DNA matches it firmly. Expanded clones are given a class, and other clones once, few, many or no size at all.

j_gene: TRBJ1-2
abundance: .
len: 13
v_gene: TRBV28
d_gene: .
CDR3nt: TGTGCCAGCAGTTACCGGGCTCCCTATGGCTACACCTTC
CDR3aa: CASSYRAPYGYTF

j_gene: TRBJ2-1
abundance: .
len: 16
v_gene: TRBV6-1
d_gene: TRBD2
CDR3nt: TGTGCCAGCAGTGAACAAGTAGCGGGCTCCTACAATGAGCAGTTCTTC
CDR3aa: CASSEQVAGSYNEQFF

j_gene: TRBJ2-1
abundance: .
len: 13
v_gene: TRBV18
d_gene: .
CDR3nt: TGTGCCAGCTCACCAGGCTTGCGACTACACCTGTTCTTC
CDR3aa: CASSPGLRLHLFF

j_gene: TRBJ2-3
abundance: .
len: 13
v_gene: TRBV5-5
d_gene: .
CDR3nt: TGTGCCAGCAGCTTGGGGGGTGCAGATACGCAGTATTTT
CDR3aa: CASSLGGADTQYF

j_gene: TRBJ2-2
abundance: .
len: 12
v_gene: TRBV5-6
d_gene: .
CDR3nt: TGTGCCAGCAGCTTGGTTAACGGGGAGCTGTTTTTT
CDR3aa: CASSLVNGELFF

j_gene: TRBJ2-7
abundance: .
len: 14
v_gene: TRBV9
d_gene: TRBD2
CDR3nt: TGTGCCAGCAGCGTGAGACGGGAGGGCAACGAGCAGTACTTC
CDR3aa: CASSVRREGNEQYF

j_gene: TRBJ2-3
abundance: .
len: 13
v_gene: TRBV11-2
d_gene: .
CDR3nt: TGTGCCAGCAGCTTATTTAGGGGAGATACGCAGTATTTT
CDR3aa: CASSLFRGDTQYF

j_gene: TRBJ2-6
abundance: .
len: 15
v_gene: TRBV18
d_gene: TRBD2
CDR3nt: TGTGCCAGCGCGCCGGGAGGGTCTGGGGCCAACGTCCTGACTTTC
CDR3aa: CASAPGGSGANVLTF

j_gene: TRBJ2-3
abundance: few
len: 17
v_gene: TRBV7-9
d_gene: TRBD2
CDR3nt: TGTGCCAGCAGCTTAGATACTAGCGGGGATAGCACAGATACGCAGTATTTT
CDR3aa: CASSLDTSGDSTDTQYF

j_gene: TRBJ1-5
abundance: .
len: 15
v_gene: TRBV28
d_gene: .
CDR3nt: TGTGCCAGCAGTTTACCCCTGGGGGGCAGTCAGCCCCAGCATTTT
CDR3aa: CASSLPLGGSQPQHF

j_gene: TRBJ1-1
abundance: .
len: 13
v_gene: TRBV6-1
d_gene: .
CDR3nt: TGTGCCAGCAGCCCGACAGAGAACACTGAAGCTTTCTTT
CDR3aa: CASSPTENTEAFF

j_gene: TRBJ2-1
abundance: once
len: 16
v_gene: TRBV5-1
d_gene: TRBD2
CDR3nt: TGCGCCAGCAGCCCGGGGACTAGCGGGATGTACAATGAGCAGTTCTTC
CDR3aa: CASSPGTSGMYNEQFF

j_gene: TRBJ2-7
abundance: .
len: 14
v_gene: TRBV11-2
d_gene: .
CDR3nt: TGTGCCAGCAGCCCAGGGGGGGGTCCCTACGAGCAGTACTTC
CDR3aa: CASSPGGGPYEQYF

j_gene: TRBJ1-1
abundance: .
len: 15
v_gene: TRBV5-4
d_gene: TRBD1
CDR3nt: TGTGCCAGCAGCCCCCGACAGGGAGAATCTACTGAAGCTTTCTTT
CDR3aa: CASSPRQGESTEAFF

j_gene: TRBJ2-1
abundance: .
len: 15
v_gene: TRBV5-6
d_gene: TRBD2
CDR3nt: TGTGCCAGCAGCTTAAGGCTAGCGGCCTACAATGAGCAGTTCTTC
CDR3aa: CASSLRLAAYNEQFF

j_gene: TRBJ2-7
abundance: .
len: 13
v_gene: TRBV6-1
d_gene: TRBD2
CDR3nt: TGTGCCAGCAGTGCCCGACTAGCGTCAGAGCAGTACTTC
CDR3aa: CASSARLASEQYF

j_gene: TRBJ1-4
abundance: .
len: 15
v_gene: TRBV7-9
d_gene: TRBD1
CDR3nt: TGTGCCAGCAGCTTAAGCTCAGGGGGCGTTGAAAAACTGTTTTTT
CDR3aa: CASSLSSGGVEKLFF

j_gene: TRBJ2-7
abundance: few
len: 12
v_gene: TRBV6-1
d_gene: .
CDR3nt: TGTGCCAGCAGCGGGGACACCCACGAGCAGTACTTC
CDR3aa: CASSGDTHEQYF

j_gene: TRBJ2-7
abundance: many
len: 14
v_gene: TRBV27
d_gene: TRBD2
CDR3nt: TGTGCCAGCAGTGGGACTAGCGGGAACTACGAGCAGTACTTC
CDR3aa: CASSGTSGNYEQYF

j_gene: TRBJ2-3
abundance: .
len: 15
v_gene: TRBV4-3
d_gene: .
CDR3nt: TGCGCCAGCAGCCTTAGGGGCGGCCGCACAGATACGCAGTATTTT
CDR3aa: CASSLRGGRTDTQYF

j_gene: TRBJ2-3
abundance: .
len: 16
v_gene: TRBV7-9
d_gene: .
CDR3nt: TGTGCCAGCAGCTTCGGTAGCGGCACTAGCACAGATACGCAGTATTTT
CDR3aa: CASSFGSGTSTDTQYF

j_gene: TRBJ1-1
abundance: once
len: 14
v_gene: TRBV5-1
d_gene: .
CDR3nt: TGCGCCAGCAGCTTACAGGGAGCAAACACTGAAGCTTTCTTT
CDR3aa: CASSLQGANTEAFF

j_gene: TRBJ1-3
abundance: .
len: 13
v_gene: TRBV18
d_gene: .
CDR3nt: TGTGCCAGCTCACCACCGGGGGGGAACACCATATATTTT
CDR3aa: CASSPPGGNTIYF

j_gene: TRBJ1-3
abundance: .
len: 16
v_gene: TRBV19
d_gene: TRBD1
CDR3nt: TGTGCCAGTAGTCCGGACAGGGGCGACCTTGGAAACACCATATATTTT
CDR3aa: CASSPDRGDLGNTIYF

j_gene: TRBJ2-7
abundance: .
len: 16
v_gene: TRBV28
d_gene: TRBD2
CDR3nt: TGTGCCAGCAGTACCCTGTGGCAGCGGGAGTCGAGTAAGCAGTACTTC
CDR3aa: CASSTLWQRESSKQYF

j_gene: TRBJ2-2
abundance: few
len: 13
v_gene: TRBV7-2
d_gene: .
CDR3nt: TGTGCCAGCAGCCCTACTAGGATCGGGGAGCTGTTTTTT
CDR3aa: CASSPTRIGELFF

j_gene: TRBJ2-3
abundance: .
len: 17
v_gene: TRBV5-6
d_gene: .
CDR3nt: TGTGCCAGCAGCTTCTTTACAGCCTCTAGGAGCACAGATACGCAGTATTTT
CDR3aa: CASSFFTASRSTDTQYF

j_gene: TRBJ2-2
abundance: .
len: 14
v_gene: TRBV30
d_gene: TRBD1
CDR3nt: TGTGCCTGGACAAGCCCAGGGGGAGCCGGGGAGCTGTTTTTT
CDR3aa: CAWTSPGGAGELFF